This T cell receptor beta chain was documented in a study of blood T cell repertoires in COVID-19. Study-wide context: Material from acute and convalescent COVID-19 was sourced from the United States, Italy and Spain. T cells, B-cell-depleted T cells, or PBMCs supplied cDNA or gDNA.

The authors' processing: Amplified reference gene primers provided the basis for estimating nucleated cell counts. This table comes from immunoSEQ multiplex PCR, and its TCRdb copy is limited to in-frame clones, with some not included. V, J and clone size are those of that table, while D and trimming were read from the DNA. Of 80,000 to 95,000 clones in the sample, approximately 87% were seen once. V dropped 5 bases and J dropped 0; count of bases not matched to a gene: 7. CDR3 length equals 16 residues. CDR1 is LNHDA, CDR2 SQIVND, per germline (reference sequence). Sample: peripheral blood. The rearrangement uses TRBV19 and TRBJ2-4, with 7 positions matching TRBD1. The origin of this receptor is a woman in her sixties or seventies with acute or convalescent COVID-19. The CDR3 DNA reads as TGTGCCAGTAGTGATCAGGGGGACCCAGCCAAAAACATTCAGTACTTC. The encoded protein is CASSDQGDPAKNIQYF.